The rows below give T cell receptor beta chains drawn from one sample of a study of shared clonotypes between healthy human individuals. Using immunoSEQ multiplex PCR, the repertoire was profiled, and TCRdb retains in-frame clones only, with some absent. The sample contains a few million clones, 90% to 96% of which appear only once. Sequencing was performed on naive CD4+ T cells sorted from blood. The receptors were gathered from a man between 18 and 29 years old in good health. CDR3s include the opening cysteine and the closing phenylalanine or tryptophan. A D gene is named only where the DNA matches it firmly. Clone size is given for some rows only: seen once, a few or many times, or a class if the clone is expanded.

TRBV19,NA,NA,TRBJ1-6,CASSIARGRKSSYNSPLHF,TGTGCCAGTAGTATAGCCCGAGGGAGAAAGAGCTCCTATAATTCACCCCTCCACTTT
TRBV18,NA,NA,TRBJ2-5,CASSPFITSGQPQETQYF,TGTGCCAGCTCACCATTCATTACCTCTGGACAACCACAAGAGACCCAGTACTTC
TRBV4-1,NA,NA,TRBJ2-7,CASSLFGQGGSYEQYF,TGCGCCAGCAGCCTCTTCGGCCAGGGGGGGTCCTACGAGCAGTACTTC
TRBV6-1,NA,NA,TRBJ1-2,CAIIGGLDYGYTF,TGTGCCATTATTGGGGGACTGGACTATGGCTACACCTTC
TRBV5-4,NA,NA,TRBJ2-1,CASRNVDYNEQFF,TGTGCCAGCAGGAACGTAGACTACAATGAGCAGTTCTTC
TRBV11-2,NA,NA,TRBJ2-5,CASSYRGETQYF,TGTGCCAGCAGTTATAGAGGGGAGACCCAGTACTTC
TRBV7-3,TRBD1,NA,TRBJ2-1,CASSLNPGGEEQFF,TGTGCCAGCAGCTTAAACCCAGGGGGCGAAGAGCAGTTCTTC
TRBV19,NA,NA,TRBJ1-1,CASSGGRQWDTEAFF,TGTGCCAGTAGTGGGGGACGACAATGGGACACTGAAGCTTTCTTT
TRBV6-5,NA,NA,TRBJ1-2,CASGLGAKHSSGYTF,TGTGCCAGCGGCCTGGGGGCCAAGCACAGCTCTGGCTACACCTTC
TRBV7-8,NA,once,TRBJ2-6,CASSLNWAGANVLTF,TGTGCCAGCAGCTTAAACTGGGCTGGGGCCAACGTCCTGACTTTC
TRBV5-1,NA,NA,TRBJ2-3,CASSRPEAGDTQYF,TGCGCCAGCAGCAGACCGGAGGCGGGAGATACGCAGTATTTT
TRBV15,NA,NA,TRBJ1-3,CATSMWGSGNTIYF,TGTGCCACCAGCATGTGGGGCTCTGGAAACACCATATATTTT
TRBV18,NA,NA,TRBJ2-2,CASSPRSPGELFF,TGTGCCAGCTCACCCCGCAGCCCCGGGGAGCTGTTTTTT
TRBV11-3,NA,NA,TRBJ2-1,CASSLVSGPNNEQFF,TGTGCCAGCAGCTTAGTAAGCGGGCCAAACAATGAGCAGTTCTTC
TRBV30,NA,NA,TRBJ2-6,CAWSVARTSGANVLTF,TGTGCCTGGAGTGTAGCGAGGACCTCTGGGGCCAACGTCCTGACTTTC
TRBV5-1,TRBD1,once,TRBJ2-7,CASSLATGQTYEQYF,TGCGCCAGCAGCTTGGCCACGGGACAGACCTACGAGCAGTACTTC
TRBV6-5,TRBD1,NA,TRBJ2-4,CASSPTGEQNIQYF,TGTGCCAGCAGTCCGACAGGGGAACAAAACATTCAGTACTTC
TRBV28,NA,NA,TRBJ2-2,CASSLVGAGELFF,TGTGCCAGCAGTTTGGTGGGGGCCGGGGAGCTGTTTTTT
TRBV30,TRBD1,NA,TRBJ1-6,CARSTGGIVSPLHF,TGTGCCAGAAGTACAGGGGGAATAGTTTCACCCCTCCACTTT
TRBV10-3,NA,NA,TRBJ2-7,CACRVSDEQYF,TGTGCCTGCCGCGTCAGCGACGAGCAGTACTTC
TRBV9,NA,NA,TRBJ2-3,CASSSRPGGGADTQYF,TGTGCCAGCAGCTCAAGACCGGGGGGCGGCGCAGATACGCAGTATTTT
TRBV6-6,NA,NA,TRBJ2-7,CASSYGTGEQYF,TGTGCCAGCAGTTACGGCACGGGCGAGCAGTACTTC
TRBV10-3,TRBD1,once,TRBJ1-5,CAISESGGGQPQHF,TGTGCCATCAGTGAGTCAGGGGGCGGGCAGCCCCAGCATTTT
TRBV9,TRBD1,NA,TRBJ1-1,CASSETTGMAFF,TGTGCCAGCAGCGAAACGACAGGGATGGCTTTCTTT
TRBV6-6,TRBD1,NA,TRBJ1-6,CASSQTGLSGSPLHF,TGTGCCAGCAGTCAGACAGGGCTTTCGGGGTCACCCCTCCACTTT
TRBV23-1,TRBD1,NA,TRBJ2-7,CASSQSRHRGYEQYF,TGCGCCAGCAGTCAATCGCGTCACAGGGGTTACGAGCAGTACTTC
TRBV28,NA,NA,TRBJ1-5,CATLGRSNQPQHF,TGTGCCACGCTGGGAAGAAGCAATCAGCCCCAGCATTTT
TRBV6-1,NA,NA,TRBJ1-1,CASSRQGNTEAFF,TGTGCCAGCAGCAGGCAGGGTAACACTGAAGCTTTCTTT
TRBV30,NA,NA,TRBJ1-3,CAWSGQAGNTIYF,TGTGCCTGGAGTGGCCAGGCTGGAAACACCATATATTTT
TRBV4-3,TRBD1,NA,TRBJ2-7,CASSQEQGYEQYF,TGCGCCAGCAGCCAAGAACAGGGGTACGAGCAGTACTTC
TRBV11-2,TRBD2,NA,TRBJ2-5,CASSLGREGETQYF,TGTGCCAGCAGCTTAGGGCGGGAGGGTGAGACCCAGTACTTC
TRBV1,NA,NA,TRBJ1-3,CTSSQDVAGGFSGNTIYF,TGCACCAGCAGCCAAGATGTGGCAGGGGGCTTCTCTGGAAACACCATATATTTT
TRBV28,NA,NA,TRBJ1-1,CASSLPGERNTEAFF,TGTGCCAGCAGTTTGCCCGGTGAACGAAACACTGAAGCTTTCTTT
TRBV5-4,NA,NA,TRBJ2-3,CASSSGGLADTQYF,TGTGCCAGCAGCTCCGGGGGCTTAGCAGATACGCAGTATTTT
TRBV27,NA,NA,TRBJ1-4,CASSLSWVPTNEKLFF,TGTGCCAGCAGTTTATCATGGGTTCCGACTAATGAAAAACTGTTTTTT
TRBV11-2,NA,NA,TRBJ2-7,CASSLAYEQYF,TGTGCCAGCAGCTTAGCATACGAGCAGTACTTC
TRBV6-1,TRBD1,NA,TRBJ2-2,CASSDRQGARTGELFF,TGTGCCAGCAGTGACAGGCAGGGGGCGAGGACCGGGGAGCTGTTTTTT
TRBV18,NA,NA,TRBJ2-4,CASSPFTVSGAGNIQYF,TGTGCCAGCTCACCATTCACCGTTTCAGGGGCCGGCAACATTCAGTACTTC
TRBV27,TRBD1,once,TRBJ2-2,CASSYRGAHTGELFF,TGTGCCAGCAGTTACAGGGGGGCACACACCGGGGAGCTGTTTTTT
TRBV2,NA,NA,TRBJ1-2,CADRGGIYGYTF,TGTGCCGATCGGGGAGGGATCTATGGCTACACCTTC
TRBV30,NA,NA,TRBJ1-1,CAWSYNGPGTFF,TGTGCCTGGAGTTATAATGGGCCCGGGACTTTCTTT
TRBV28,NA,NA,TRBJ1-2,CASSFSSLGQRYGYTF,TGTGCCAGCAGTTTCTCCTCTCTGGGGCAGCGGTATGGCTACACCTTC
TRBV9,NA,NA,TRBJ2-7,CASSVDPQGQQGEQYF,TGTGCCAGCAGCGTAGATCCACAGGGTCAACAAGGCGAGCAGTACTTC
TRBV4-3,TRBD1,once,TRBJ2-1,CASSQRRQGPYNEQFF,TGCGCCAGCAGCCAACGGAGACAGGGTCCCTACAATGAGCAGTTCTTC
TRBV5-1,NA,NA,TRBJ2-5,CASRLSGQLYETQYF,TGCGCCAGCAGGCTCAGTGGACAGCTATACGAGACCCAGTACTTC
TRBV6-5,TRBD1,NA,TRBJ1-6,CASSYSGTENSPLHF,TGTGCCAGCAGTTACTCCGGGACAGAAAATTCACCCCTCCACTTT
TRBV19,TRBD2,NA,TRBJ2-1,CASSPGLAGLNEQFF,TGTGCCAGTAGTCCGGGACTAGCGGGACTTAATGAGCAGTTCTTC
TRBV2,NA,NA,TRBJ1-2,CASSNQQGANYGYTF,TGTGCCAGCAGCAACCAACAGGGAGCGAACTATGGCTACACCTTC
TRBV5-4,TRBD2,NA,TRBJ2-1,CASSSSRLAGYNEQFF,TGTGCCAGCAGCTCCTCTAGACTAGCGGGCTACAATGAGCAGTTCTTC
TRBV7-5,NA,once,TRBJ1-6,CARSSTGEVSPLHF,TGTGCCAGAAGCTCGACAGGGGAAGTTTCACCCCTCCACTTT
TRBV18,NA,NA,TRBJ1-6,CASSPALGVGNSPLHF,TGTGCCAGCTCTCCCGCTTTAGGGGTAGGTAATTCACCCCTCCACTTT